This is a list of T cell receptor beta chains from one sample in a study of cytomegalovirus exposure and HLA in healthy donors. The protocol was immunoSEQ multiplex PCR, while the TCRdb copy is restricted to in-frame clones and leaves out a portion. Counted here are 87,000 or so clones, 75% to 85% occurring once; the ten biggest clones make up 4.5% to 6%. Sequencing input: PBMCs. The source is a woman aged 35 to 49 in good health and CMV-seronegative. Both conserved end residues are part of each CDR3. The order of the fields is CDR3 protein, CDR3 DNA, D gene, V gene, clone size, J gene. The D gene is left open where the match is weak. The size entry is marked missing in some rows and otherwise reads once, few, many or a size class.

CDR3aa: CASSPRQTTEAFF
CDR3nt: TGTGCCAGCAGCCCCAGACAGACTACTGAAGCTTTCTTT
d_gene: .
v_gene: TRBV7-9
abundance: .
j_gene: TRBJ1-1

CDR3aa: CASSLGTSGYNEQFF
CDR3nt: TGTGCCAGCAGCTTAGGGACTAGCGGGTACAATGAGCAGTTCTTC
d_gene: TRBD2
v_gene: TRBV7-2
abundance: .
j_gene: TRBJ2-1

CDR3aa: CASSSEPGQRGQFF
CDR3nt: TGTGCCAGCAGTTCAGAGCCGGGGCAGCGGGGGCAGTTCTTC
d_gene: TRBD2
v_gene: TRBV27
abundance: .
j_gene: TRBJ2-1

CDR3aa: CASSESLNQPQHF
CDR3nt: TGCGCCAGCAGTGAGAGCCTCAATCAGCCCCAGCATTTT
d_gene: .
v_gene: TRBV10-1
abundance: .
j_gene: TRBJ1-5

CDR3aa: CASSLAQQGNRFF
CDR3nt: TGTGCCAGCAGTTTGGCCCAACAGGGAAATCGTTTCTTT
d_gene: .
v_gene: TRBV6-6
abundance: .
j_gene: TRBJ1-1

CDR3aa: CASSQGQGTDTQYF
CDR3nt: TGTGCCAGCAGCCAGGGACAGGGCACAGATACGCAGTATTTT
d_gene: TRBD1
v_gene: TRBV7-3
abundance: .
j_gene: TRBJ2-3

CDR3aa: CASSEQKQPQHF
CDR3nt: TGTGCCAGTAGTGAACAGAAACAGCCCCAGCATTTT
d_gene: .
v_gene: TRBV19
abundance: .
j_gene: TRBJ1-5

CDR3aa: CASSLVAGDYNEQFF
CDR3nt: TGCGCCAGCAGCTTGGTAGCGGGGGACTACAATGAGCAGTTCTTC
d_gene: TRBD2
v_gene: TRBV5-1
abundance: .
j_gene: TRBJ2-1

CDR3aa: CASSEYPTGPLGEQYF
CDR3nt: TGTGCCAGCAGTGAATATCCGACAGGGCCATTGGGCGAGCAGTACTTC
d_gene: TRBD1
v_gene: TRBV25-1
abundance: .
j_gene: TRBJ2-7

CDR3aa: CASRGEGDSPFEQFF
CDR3nt: TGTGCCAGCAGGGGGGAGGGGGACTCCCCTTTTGAGCAGTTCTTC
d_gene: .
v_gene: TRBV27
abundance: .
j_gene: TRBJ2-1

CDR3aa: CASSLDPSPAGTQYF
CDR3nt: TGTGCCAGCAGCTTAGACCCTAGCCCCGCAGGAACCCAGTACTTC
d_gene: .
v_gene: TRBV11-2
abundance: medium-sized
j_gene: TRBJ2-5

CDR3aa: CASSPSGWYEQYF
CDR3nt: TGTGCCAGTAGTCCGTCAGGGTGGTACGAGCAGTACTTC
d_gene: .
v_gene: TRBV19
abundance: .
j_gene: TRBJ2-7

CDR3aa: CASSYSVEGAGELFF
CDR3nt: TGTGCCAGCAGTTACTCGGTTGAAGGGGCCGGGGAGCTGTTTTTT
d_gene: .
v_gene: TRBV6-5
abundance: many
j_gene: TRBJ2-2

CDR3aa: CASSVTSGGAGEETQYF
CDR3nt: TGTGCCAGCAGCGTTACTAGCGGGGGGGCCGGCGAGGAGACCCAGTACTTC
d_gene: TRBD2
v_gene: TRBV9
abundance: .
j_gene: TRBJ2-5

CDR3aa: CASSLGPRGYNEQFF
CDR3nt: TGTGCCAGCAGCCTAGGTCCCCGGGGGTACAATGAGCAGTTCTTC
d_gene: .
v_gene: TRBV7-2
abundance: .
j_gene: TRBJ2-1

CDR3aa: CASSVDPTGNTIYF
CDR3nt: TGTGCCAGCAGCGTCGATCCTACTGGAAACACCATATATTTT
d_gene: .
v_gene: TRBV5-4
abundance: .
j_gene: TRBJ1-3

CDR3aa: CASSQGRLPNEKLFF
CDR3nt: TGCGCCAGCAGCCAAGGCAGGCTTCCTAATGAAAAACTGTTTTTT
d_gene: .
v_gene: TRBV4-1
abundance: .
j_gene: TRBJ1-4

CDR3aa: CASSARQSSYNEQFF
CDR3nt: TGTGCCAGCAGCGCCAGACAGAGCTCCTACAATGAGCAGTTCTTC
d_gene: .
v_gene: TRBV7-2
abundance: .
j_gene: TRBJ2-1

CDR3aa: CASSVGVEGSISPLHF
CDR3nt: TGTGCCAGCAGCGTAGGTGTGGAGGGGAGTATTTCACCCCTCCACTTT
d_gene: .
v_gene: TRBV9
abundance: .
j_gene: TRBJ1-6

CDR3aa: CASSQGPLLAGAETQYF
CDR3nt: TGCGCCAGCAGCCAAGGCCCCCTTCTAGCGGGGGCAGAGACCCAGTACTTC
d_gene: TRBD2
v_gene: TRBV4-3
abundance: .
j_gene: TRBJ2-5

CDR3aa: CASSLGPSGIEYEQYF
CDR3nt: TGCGCCAGCAGCTTGGGCCCTAGCGGAATCGAGTACGAGCAGTACTTC
d_gene: TRBD2
v_gene: TRBV5-1
abundance: .
j_gene: TRBJ2-7

CDR3aa: CASSESGGLINQPQHF
CDR3nt: TGTGCCAGCAGTGAATCCGGGGGGCTGATCAATCAGCCCCAGCATTTT
d_gene: .
v_gene: TRBV2
abundance: .
j_gene: TRBJ1-5

CDR3aa: CASRDRQERGSYEQYF
CDR3nt: TGTGCCAGCCGTGACAGACAGGAACGAGGGTCCTACGAGCAGTACTTC
d_gene: .
v_gene: TRBV2
abundance: .
j_gene: TRBJ2-7

CDR3aa: CASSEGGFEQFF
CDR3nt: TGTGCCAGCAGTGAGGGGGGATTTGAGCAGTTCTTC
d_gene: .
v_gene: TRBV25-1
abundance: once
j_gene: TRBJ2-1

CDR3aa: CASLVTGLNTEAFF
CDR3nt: TGTGCCAGTCTGGTGACAGGCTTGAACACTGAAGCTTTCTTT
d_gene: .
v_gene: TRBV7-9
abundance: .
j_gene: TRBJ1-1

CDR3aa: CASRPGQAGNTEAFF
CDR3nt: TGTGCCAGCAGACCCGGACAGGCAGGGAACACTGAAGCTTTCTTT
d_gene: TRBD1
v_gene: TRBV6-5
abundance: .
j_gene: TRBJ1-1

CDR3aa: CAWSTFGNTIYF
CDR3nt: TGTGCCTGGAGTACTTTTGGAAACACCATATATTTT
d_gene: .
v_gene: TRBV30
abundance: .
j_gene: TRBJ1-3

CDR3aa: CASSQDSSGFYGYTF
CDR3nt: TGCGCCAGCAGCCAAGATAGTTCAGGGTTCTATGGCTACACCTTC
d_gene: .
v_gene: TRBV4-3
abundance: .
j_gene: TRBJ1-2

CDR3aa: CASRTGTGAFNTEAFF
CDR3nt: TGCGCCAGCAGGACCGGGACAGGGGCTTTCAACACTGAAGCTTTCTTT
d_gene: TRBD1
v_gene: TRBV5-1
abundance: .
j_gene: TRBJ1-1

CDR3aa: CASSLTSSGFATGELFF
CDR3nt: TGTGCCAGCAGCTTAACGTCGAGCGGGTTCGCCACCGGGGAGCTGTTTTTT
d_gene: .
v_gene: TRBV7-3
abundance: .
j_gene: TRBJ2-2

CDR3aa: CASSSGGTLILTDTQYF
CDR3nt: TGCGCCAGCAGCTCGGGGGGGACCCTCATCCTAACAGATACGCAGTATTTT
d_gene: TRBD2
v_gene: TRBV5-1
abundance: .
j_gene: TRBJ2-3

CDR3aa: CASSFSQAWVEKLFF
CDR3nt: TGTGCCAGTTCTTTCTCACAGGCGTGGGTTGAAAAACTGTTTTTT
d_gene: .
v_gene: TRBV19
abundance: .
j_gene: TRBJ1-4

CDR3aa: CASSLPRRGANNEKLFF
CDR3nt: TGTGCCAGCAGCTTACCTCGCCGGGGGGCTAATAATGAAAAACTGTTTTTT
d_gene: .
v_gene: TRBV2
abundance: .
j_gene: TRBJ1-4

CDR3aa: CASSSRGNEAFF
CDR3nt: TGTGCCAGCAGTAGCAGGGGGAATGAAGCTTTCTTT
d_gene: TRBD1
v_gene: TRBV27
abundance: .
j_gene: TRBJ1-1

CDR3aa: CSAIPAGARGYTF
CDR3nt: TGCAGCGCGATTCCCGCGGGGGCTCGGGGCTACACCTTC
d_gene: .
v_gene: TRBV29-1
abundance: few
j_gene: TRBJ1-2

CDR3aa: CASSFRGQGEGTQYF
CDR3nt: TGTGCCAGCAGCTTTAGGGGACAGGGAGAAGGGACCCAGTACTTC
d_gene: TRBD1
v_gene: TRBV7-9
abundance: .
j_gene: TRBJ2-5

CDR3aa: CASRLNTGVNEQFF
CDR3nt: TGCGCCAGCAGACTAAATACAGGGGTCAATGAGCAGTTCTTC
d_gene: TRBD1
v_gene: TRBV5-1
abundance: few
j_gene: TRBJ2-1

CDR3aa: CASSKHRDSAIGANVLTF
CDR3nt: TGTGCCAGCAGTAAGCACCGGGACAGCGCAATAGGGGCCAACGTCCTGACTTTC
d_gene: TRBD1
v_gene: TRBV2
abundance: .
j_gene: TRBJ2-6

CDR3aa: CASSLDGLYTGELFF
CDR3nt: TGCGCCAGCAGCTTGGACGGGTTATACACCGGGGAGCTGTTTTTT
d_gene: .
v_gene: TRBV5-1
abundance: few
j_gene: TRBJ2-2

CDR3aa: CASSRLGNTIYF
CDR3nt: TGTGCCAGCTCGCGCCTAGGAAACACCATATATTTT
d_gene: .
v_gene: TRBV2
abundance: .
j_gene: TRBJ1-3

CDR3aa: CASRSELPRKQFF
CDR3nt: TGTGCCAGCCGAAGCGAACTCCCGAGAAAGCAGTTCTTC
d_gene: .
v_gene: TRBV6-5
abundance: .
j_gene: TRBJ2-1

CDR3aa: CASSEEGDLSYNEQFF
CDR3nt: TGTGCCAGCAGTGAAGAAGGGGATCTCTCCTACAATGAGCAGTTCTTC
d_gene: .
v_gene: TRBV6-1
abundance: .
j_gene: TRBJ2-1

CDR3aa: CAWSKTSGGPNEQFF
CDR3nt: TGTGCCTGGAGTAAGACTAGCGGGGGGCCCAATGAGCAGTTCTTC
d_gene: TRBD2
v_gene: TRBV30
abundance: once
j_gene: TRBJ2-1

CDR3aa: CASSIRTGITEAFF
CDR3nt: TGTGCCAGCTCAATTCGGACAGGGATCACTGAAGCTTTCTTT
d_gene: TRBD1
v_gene: TRBV18
abundance: .
j_gene: TRBJ1-1

CDR3aa: CATSRVLAGGPLHSYNEQFF
CDR3nt: TGTGCCACCAGCAGAGTCCTAGCGGGGGGGCCGTTACACTCCTACAATGAGCAGTTCTTC
d_gene: TRBD2
v_gene: TRBV15
abundance: .
j_gene: TRBJ2-1

CDR3aa: CASSWARPSNTEAFF
CDR3nt: TGTGCCAGTAGTTGGGCTCGACCGTCGAACACTGAAGCTTTCTTT
d_gene: .
v_gene: TRBV19
abundance: .
j_gene: TRBJ1-1

CDR3aa: CASSVNAGTGTEKLFF
CDR3nt: TGTGCCAGCAGCGTCAACGCCGGGACAGGGACTGAAAAACTGTTTTTT
d_gene: TRBD1
v_gene: TRBV9
abundance: .
j_gene: TRBJ1-4

CDR3aa: CGSGEGVNQPQHF
CDR3nt: TGTGGCAGCGGTGAGGGCGTTAATCAGCCCCAGCATTTT
d_gene: .
v_gene: TRBV21-1
abundance: .
j_gene: TRBJ1-5

CDR3aa: CASRNQGIPYQPQHF
CDR3nt: TGTGCCAGCAGAAACCAGGGCATCCCTTATCAGCCCCAGCATTTT
d_gene: .
v_gene: TRBV21-1
abundance: .
j_gene: TRBJ1-5

CDR3aa: CASSLGEAGLGTGELFF
CDR3nt: TGCGCCAGCAGCTTGGGAGAGGCAGGGTTAGGTACCGGGGAGCTGTTTTTT
d_gene: .
v_gene: TRBV5-1
abundance: .
j_gene: TRBJ2-2

CDR3aa: CASSLRATDTQYF
CDR3nt: TGCGCCAGCAGCCTGAGGGCCACAGATACGCAGTATTTT
d_gene: .
v_gene: TRBV4-1
abundance: .
j_gene: TRBJ2-3

CDR3aa: CASSQDPGVGQPQHF
CDR3nt: TGCGCCAGCAGCCAAGATCCAGGGGTCGGTCAGCCCCAGCATTTT
d_gene: .
v_gene: TRBV4-1
abundance: .
j_gene: TRBJ1-5

CDR3aa: CASSYSPSDRDGYTF
CDR3nt: TGTGCCAGCAGTTACTCCCCCTCGGACAGGGATGGCTACACCTTC
d_gene: TRBD1
v_gene: TRBV6-5
abundance: .
j_gene: TRBJ1-2

CDR3aa: CASSPRTDTQYF
CDR3nt: TGTGCCAGCTCACCCCGTACAGATACGCAGTATTTT
d_gene: .
v_gene: TRBV18
abundance: .
j_gene: TRBJ2-3

CDR3aa: CASSYSSRGYGYTF
CDR3nt: TGTGCCAGCAGTTACTCGAGCAGGGGGTATGGCTACACCTTC
d_gene: TRBD1
v_gene: TRBV6-5
abundance: .
j_gene: TRBJ1-2

CDR3aa: CAWGSGSEKLFF
CDR3nt: TGTGCCTGGGGGTCGGGAAGTGAAAAACTGTTTTTT
d_gene: .
v_gene: TRBV30
abundance: .
j_gene: TRBJ1-4

CDR3aa: CASSLVQGASPLHF
CDR3nt: TGTGCCAGCAGCTTAGTACAGGGGGCCTCACCCCTCCACTTT
d_gene: TRBD1
v_gene: TRBV7-9
abundance: .
j_gene: TRBJ1-6